This T cell receptor (beta chain) originates from a study of T cell repertoires in cytomegalovirus infection. TCRdb reprocessed the reads with MiXCR, giving one entry per CDR3 protein. The sample lists 350,000 to 450,000 distinct CDR3 sequences, about a sixth seen once, with under 9% in the top ten. The CDR3 is 16 amino acids. The germline V and J ends were trimmed by 0 bases and 7 bases, with 16 bases remaining between them. CDR1 DFQATT and CDR2 SNEGSKA come from the germline V gene (reference sequence). The chain uses TRBV20-1 and TRBJ1-6; D perhaps matches TRBD1 (5 bases). This clonotype was sampled from a human donor in good health (CMV status not recorded). Some clones in this sample may be carry-over from other donors' samples. Sequenced: PBMCs. The CDR3 loop reads CSAREGGQGSNSPLHF. For the CDR3, the DNA is TGCAGTGCTAGAGAAGGAGGCCAGGGTAGCAATTCACCCCTCCACTTT.